The rows below give T cell receptor beta chains drawn from one sample of a study of early T cells in non-severe SARS-CoV-2 infection. MiXCR, applied by TCRdb to the 5' RACE reads, yields one record per CDR3 protein. Of some 110,000 distinct CDR3 sequences in the sample, about 15% are singletons; the top ten hold 20% to 25%. Material: whole blood. These receptors all stem from an adult who was a healthcare worker with PCR-confirmed SARS-CoV-2 infection or an uninfected control (not recorded which). Each CDR3 is given without its conserved first and last residue. A D gene is named only where the DNA matches it firmly. Clone size is shown for a subset of rows, as once, few, many or a class of expanded clone.

>many|TRBV7-2|-|TRBJ1-4
ASSQGLWGEKLF
>-|TRBV7-9|-|TRBJ1-1
ASGRNTEAF
>few|TRBV19|-|TRBJ2-5
ASSRQGTPYQETQY
>-|TRBV5-4|-|TRBJ2-5
ASSLAAGAKETQY
>-|TRBV20-1|-|TRBJ1-5
SASSQQEDQPQH
>-|TRBV7-2|TRBD2|TRBJ2-5
ASSQSTSGGFETQY
>few|TRBV5-1|TRBD1|TRBJ1-6
ASSLGTGFPLH
>few|TRBV15|TRBD1|TRBJ2-1
ATSRSRTGGYNEQF
>-|TRBV5-1|-|TRBJ2-3
ATNLEGSGTDTQY
>few|TRBV7-3|-|TRBJ2-2
ASSSGPTGELF
>few|TRBV27|-|TRBJ1-1
ASSSDRSWRGEAF
>-|TRBV29-1|-|TRBJ2-2
SVDTGVSTGELF
>few|TRBV19|-|TRBJ2-1
ASSIAFGLKNNEQF
>few|TRBV30|-|TRBJ2-3
AWSRWSTDTQY
>few|TRBV12-3/TRBV12-4|TRBD2|TRBJ2-3
ASSFPLAGSKDTQY
>few|TRBV6-1|-|TRBJ1-1
ASSEGLGGTANTEAF
>few|TRBV20-1|-|TRBJ1-2
SARASLVNGYT
>few|TRBV4-1|TRBD1|TRBJ2-3
ASSPLSGQGRTDTQY
>many|TRBV7-9|-|TRBJ1-1
ASSFGTPNTEAF
>-|TRBV3-1|TRBD2|TRBJ2-5
ASSQVRTSGEY
>-|TRBV7-8|-|TRBJ1-1
ASSLRGPEAF
>-|TRBV13|TRBD1|TRBJ1-4
ASSRDRGLSEKLF
>few|TRBV5-1|TRBD1|TRBJ2-7
ASSSGQPYEQY
>few|TRBV6-6|TRBD1|TRBJ1-6
ASSYSYEIRDRESGEGSPLH
>few|TRBV7-9|-|TRBJ2-1
ASSGAGTSRGEQF
>few|TRBV28|-|TRBJ2-7
ASSLGEQGHEQY
>-|TRBV20-1|-|TRBJ2-3
SARVSLGEISQY
>few|TRBV3-1|-|TRBJ1-2
ASSQELRTPTNYGYT
>-|TRBV4-1|-|TRBJ1-6
ASSQVLGSPLH
>-|TRBV6-1|-|TRBJ2-1
ASSGTGVLLYNEQF
>-|TRBV4-1|-|TRBJ2-1
ASSHGGGSSYNEQF
>few|TRBV6-1|-|TRBJ2-3
ASSEAWANTQY
>few|TRBV7-6|-|TRBJ1-6
ASSSWTAHSPLH
>many|TRBV7-6|-|TRBJ2-3
ASSRTGDRFSQY
>-|TRBV27|-|TRBJ1-6
ASSLFLRPTGLGNSPLH
>few|TRBV6-4|TRBD1|TRBJ1-1
ASRRTGYTEAF
>-|TRBV7-2|-|TRBJ1-4
ASSLAGWIREKLF
>few|TRBV4-1|-|TRBJ2-1
ASSRQSEQF
>few|TRBV7-6|TRBD1|TRBJ2-7
ASSRDSGWEQY
>few|TRBV6-5|-|TRBJ2-5
ASSYMRGELY
>few|TRBV19|TRBD1|TRBJ1-1
ASSPDRGLGTEAF
>-|TRBV9|-|TRBJ2-3
ASSVDGTDTQY
>few|TRBV19|-|TRBJ2-3
ASSGRQGLLRTDTQY
>few|TRBV3-1|TRBD2|TRBJ2-1
ASSQYASGSYNEQF
>-|TRBV20-1|-|TRBJ2-1
SARVPGTYNEQF
>-|TRBV11-2|-|TRBJ2-1
ASSLMWAVSYNEQF
>few|TRBV5-1|-|TRBJ2-5
ASSPQGGKTQETQY
>-|TRBV5-1|-|TRBJ2-1
ASSSQGGAYNEQF
>-|TRBV6-6|-|TRBJ1-2
ASSDRQLNYGYT
>once|TRBV2|-|TRBJ2-1
ASSAGVAYNEQF
>few|TRBV4-2|-|TRBJ2-7
ASSQEVRAYEQY
>few|TRBV6-5|-|TRBJ2-3
ASSYSRFLDTQY
>few|TRBV6-1|-|TRBJ1-1
ASNVQGTEAF